The 14 T cell receptor beta chains presented below share a single source sample, sequenced in a study of T cell responses to AZD1222 COVID-19 vaccine. Assay: immunoSEQ multiplex PCR; the TCRdb copy retains only in-frame clones and omits some. The data show about 120,000 clones, 80% to 95% seen once. The specimen was peripheral blood, collected 28 days after the second dose of the MenACWY control vaccine. These receptors originate from an adult who received the MenACWY meningococcal vaccine as a control.

The V and J genes are TRBV3-1 (or the pseudogene TRBV3-2) and TRBJ1-4, with 9 bases matching TRBD1. The length of the CDR3 is 19 residues. Germline CDR1 is LGHDT and CDR2 is YNNKEL (reference sequence). After removal of 3 bases from V and 0 bases from J, the junction contained 11 bases not matched to a gene. CDR3 nucleotides: TGTGCCAGCAGCCATCCCCCGGGACAGGGTTCTGCAACTAATGAAAAACTGTTTTTT. This codes for CASSHPPGQGSATNEKLFF.

The chain is built from TRBV6-2 or TRBV6-3 and TRBJ2-5; D is ambiguous. The CDR3 extends over 17 amino acids. Germline values: CDR1 MNHEY, CDR2 SVGEGT. V lost 3 bases and J lost 1, with 18 bases in between. The CDR3 spells CASSYLSWGSVQETQYF. As DNA, the CDR3 is TGTGCCAGCAGTTATCTTTCGTGGGGATCGGTCCAAGAGACCCAGTACTTC.

The rearrangement joins TRBV7-2 to TRBJ1-6; a possible D gene is TRBD1 (5 bases). The V gene's germline CDR1 is SGHTA and CDR2 FQGNSA. The CDR3 consists of 15 residues. The germline V and J ends were trimmed by 4 bases and 5 bases, with 12 bases remaining between them. The CDR3 protein is CASSSRQSNNSPLHF. The CDR3 DNA reads TGTGCCAGCAGCTCCCGACAGTCGAATAATTCACCCCTCCACTTT.

Here the CDR3 DNA reads TGTGCCAGCAGTTATTCGACTAGCGGGGTTTCCTACGAGCAGTACGTC. Translated, it gives CASSYSTSGVSYEQYV. The V call is TRBV6-7, the J call TRBJ2-7; 11 nucleotides match TRBD2. TRBV6-7 is an ORF, with its function uncertain. The CDR3 is made up of 16 amino acids. With 3 bases clipped from V and 1 base from J, the junction kept 5 bases outside the gene matches.

The V and J genes are TRBV27 and TRBJ1-1, with a weak D call TRBD1 (6 bases). This CDR3 has 13 residues. The germline V and J ends were trimmed by 4 bases and 4 bases, with 10 bases remaining between them. The germline CDR1 and CDR2 sequences are MNHEY and SMNVEV (reference sequence). CDR3 sequence: CASSWGPGTEAFF. Written as DNA, the CDR3 is TGTGCCAGCAGTTGGGGGCCCGGCACTGAAGCTTTCTTT.

CDR3 DNA: TGTGCCAGCAGCCCAGACAGCGGCTATCAGCCCCAGCATTTT. Translation: CASSPDSGYQPQHF. The chain has TRBV5-8 and TRBJ1-5; a possible D gene is TRBD1 (5 bases). Trimming stripped 4 bases from V and 5 bases from J, with 13 bases between. Per germline, CDR1 SGHTS and CDR2 YDEGEE. The CDR3 length is 14 residues.

The chain has TRBV19 and TRBJ1-4; 9 bases are a match to TRBD1. The CDR3 runs 16 residues. CDR1 is LNHDA and CDR2 is SQIVND in the germline V gene (reference sequence). The trim removed 6 bases at V and 7 bases at J, leaving 12 bases unmatched. CDR3 in DNA: TGTGCCAGTAGCGTCCCGGGACAGGGTACGGGTGAAAAACTGTTTTTT. As protein: CASSVPGQGTGEKLFF.

This chain links TRBV4-1 with TRBJ2-2; 16 bases fit TRBD2. The CDR3 loop spans 20 amino acids. The trim removed 5 bases at V and 3 bases at J, leaving 12 bases unmatched. Germline V gene lookup returns CDR1 MGHRA and CDR2 YSYEKL. CDR3 sequence reads: CASSYLPGLAGGLDTGELFF. The CDR3 DNA reads TGCGCCAGCAGCTATCTCCCGGGACTAGCGGGAGGGCTGGACACCGGGGAGCTGTTTTTT.

The gene calls are TRBV4-1 and TRBJ1-6; D not certain. This CDR3 is built from 18 residues. Germline-derived CDR1 and CDR2 are MGHRA and YSYEKL. Trimming cost V 0 bases and J 0 bases, with 12 bases left between them. In DNA, the CDR3 is TGCGCCAGCAGCCAAGATGGGGTCGGCAGCTCCTATAATTCACCCCTCCACTTT. Translating it yields CASSQDGVGSSYNSPLHF.

The chain has TRBV28 and TRBJ2-7, with 8 bases that match TRBD1. Germline V lookup: CDR1 MDHEN, CDR2 SYDVKM. There are 16 residues in the CDR3. The trim removed 7 bases at V and 2 bases at J, leaving 13 bases unmatched. The CDR3 here is CASILVSDRAPYEQYV. The CDR3, as DNA: TGTGCCAGCATCCTCGTCTCGGACAGGGCGCCCTACGAGCAGTACGTC.

The chain employs TRBV4-1 and TRBJ2-3; 9 bases map to TRBD2. The V gene end was trimmed by 2 bases and the J gene end by 2 bases; junction bases not matched to a gene: 5. The CDR3 totals 16 residues. Germline V lookup: CDR1 MGHRA, CDR2 YSYEKL. For the CDR3, the DNA is TGCGCCAGCAGCCAATTACCTAGCGGGACCACAGATACGCAGTATTTT. Translating it yields CASSQLPSGTTDTQYF.

This clone was detected once. The chain joins TRBV25-1 to TRBJ2-5, with D tentatively TRBD2 (6 bases). Trimming removed 8 bases from V and 4 bases from J, with 11 bases in between. Germline CDR1 MGHDK, CDR2 SYGVNS. This CDR3 region has 12 residues. CDR3 residues: CASGRGGETQYF. The CDR3 DNA follows: TGTGCCAGCGGGCGGGGAGGAGAGACCCAGTACTTC.

The rearrangement joins TRBV2 to TRBJ2-3; D is ambiguous. Germline assignment: CDR1 SNHLY and CDR2 FYNNEI. The CDR3 has 11 residues. Trimming left V 7 bases short and J 4 bases short, with 6 bases between. In DNA form, the CDR3 reads TGTGCCAGCAAAGTGGCAGATACGCAGTATTTT. Residues: CASKVADTQYF.

The chain uses TRBV6-5 and TRBJ1-5, with D possibly TRBD1 on 6 matching bases. From germline, CDR1 is MNHEY and CDR2 SVGAGI. The V end was cut by 9 bases, the J end by 5 bases, with 11 bases between. The CDR3 covers 12 residues. The CDR3 reads CARTGVDQPQHF. CDR3 DNA: TGTGCCAGGACAGGCGTGGATCAGCCCCAGCATTTT.